Following are 10 T cell receptor beta chains from one sample sequenced in a study of identical twins. TCRdb fed the 5' RACE reads into MiXCR, producing one record per CDR3 protein. Of roughly 500,000 distinct CDR3 sequences listed, less than 25% are singletons. This sample also belongs to another study, concerning T cells expressing NK-cell markers.

Material: CD4+ T cells sorted from blood. The origin of the receptors is a woman between 18 and 29 years old in good health.

This clonotype was seen repeatedly, ten times or more. The chain links TRBV12-3 or TRBV12-4 to TRBJ2-7; D may match TRBD1 or TRBD2 (6 bases each). Trimming pared 1 base from V and 5 bases from J, leaving 24 bases between. This CDR3 contains 18 residues. CDR3 sequence (DNA): TGTGCCAGCAGTTTAGTGGGGTTTGGTCCAAGGGGGGACCACGAGCAGTACTTC. It translates to CASSLVGFGPRGDHEQYF.

This clonotype was seen more than once but under ten times. The rearrangement uses TRBV9 and TRBJ2-3; perhaps TRBD2 as D (5 bases). This CDR3 contains 17 residues. Trimming took 0 bases from V and 2 from J, leaving 16 bases between them. Germline V gives CDR1 SGDLS, CDR2 YYNGEE. CDR3: CASSVEGPGDYTDTQYF. As DNA, the CDR3 is TGTGCCAGCAGCGTAGAAGGACCCGGGGATTACACAGATACGCAGTATTTT. The full variable domain, completed using reference TRBV9 and TRBJ2-3, is DSGVTQTPKHLITATGQRVTLRCSPRSGDLSVYWYQQSLDQGLQFLIQYYNGEERAKGNILERFSAQQFPDLHSELNLSSLELGDSALYFCASSVEGPGDYTDTQYFGPGTRLTVL.

The chain is built from TRBV20-1 and TRBJ2-1; D might be TRBD2 (6 bases). The V gene's germline CDR1 is DFQATT and CDR2 SNEGSKA (reference sequence). Trimming removed 6 bases at V and 9 bases at J, with 18 bases between. The CDR3 runs to 13 residues. CDR3 bases: TGCAGTGCCCTGTCGGGGGTAAAGGGTGAGCAGTTCTTC. Its translation: CSALSGVKGEQFF.

This clonotype was detected a few times. CDR3 DNA: TGTGCCAGCAGTTTAAGAAGAGGGGTCTCCTACGAGCAGTACTTC. Protein sequence: CASSLRRGVSYEQYF. The J gene is TRBJ2-7, the V gene TRBV12-3 or TRBV12-4; D tentatively reads TRBD1 or TRBD2 (5 bases each). The germline V and J ends were trimmed by 2 bases and 0 bases, with 11 bases remaining between them. The CDR3 runs 15 residues.

This clonotype was seen more than once but under ten times. V usage is TRBV20-1 and J usage is TRBJ2-1; D may be TRBD2 (5 bases). CDR1 DFQATT and CDR2 SNEGSKA come from the germline V gene (reference sequence). With 5 bases removed from V and 8 bases from J, the gap between germline ends came to 16 bases. The CDR3 totals 13 residues. The CDR3 is CSADSGSGDEQFF. The CDR3 DNA is TGCAGTGCTGACTCTGGGAGTGGCGATGAGCAGTTCTTC.

This clonotype has just a few counts. This chain joins TRBV20-1 and TRBJ2-1; 8 bases are a match to TRBD2. CDR3 size: 15 residues. Trimming at V came to 0 bases and at J to 4 bases, leaving 5 bases not matched to a gene. CDR1 is DFQATT and CDR2 is SNEGSKA in the germline V gene (reference sequence). The CDR3 loop is CSARDTSGGYNEQFF. The CDR3 nucleotides read TGCAGTGCTAGAGATACCAGCGGGGGATACAATGAGCAGTTCTTC.

This clonotype was picked up a small number of times. The chain combines TRBV10-3 with TRBJ1-4; the D is unclear. The germline V gene encodes CDR1 ENHRY and CDR2 SYGVKD. V was shortened by 0 bases and J by 0 bases, with 5 bases between the two germline ends. CDR3 length: 15 residues. DNA of the CDR3: TGTGCCATCAGTGAGTCGATTGCAACTAATGAAAAACTGTTTTTT. It specifies CAISESIATNEKLFF.

Written as DNA, the CDR3 is TGCAGTGCAGGGGGGATGCTTAGCAATCAGCCCCAGCATTTT. It encodes CSAGGMLSNQPQHF. This chain uses TRBV20-1 with TRBJ1-5, with TRBD1 as a possible D gene (6 bases). V was trimmed by 6 bases and J by 0 bases, leaving 12 bases between them. Per the germline V gene, CDR1 is DFQATT and CDR2 is SNEGSKA (reference sequence). CDR3 length: 14 residues.

This sequence joins TRBV20-1 and TRBJ2-3; perhaps TRBD1 as D (5 bases). The CDR3 contains 12 residues. Germline V gene sequence: CDR1 DFQATT, CDR2 SNEGSKA (reference sequence). V lost 6 bases and J lost 2, with 9 bases in between. The CDR3 DNA sequence: TGCAGTGCCGAGACAGACACAGATACGCAGTATTTT. Its translation is CSAETDTDTQYF.

This clonotype occurred a few times. V usage is TRBV4-2 and J usage is TRBJ1-1, with D possibly being TRBD1 (6 bases). Per germline, CDR1 LGHNA and CDR2 YNFKEQ. The length of the CDR3 is 15 residues. Trimming cost V 0 bases and J 1 base, with 9 bases left between them. In DNA, the CDR3 is TGTGCCAGCAGCCAAGATGGACAGCCGAACACTGAAGCTTTCTTT. Protein product: CASSQDGQPNTEAFF.